This T cell receptor (beta chain) was identified during a study of T cell changes during pregnancy in multiple sclerosis. TCRdb's copy holds only in-frame clones and misses some; the assay was immunoSEQ multiplex PCR. The table has about 85,000 clones, approximately 90% seen once. The source of this sequence is a female donor with multiple sclerosis, enrolled in a pregnancy study. The source was peripheral blood, collected in the first trimester of pregnancy.

The CDR3 DNA reads TGTGCCAGCAGCTTAGCGGGAGGAAACTACGAGCAGTACTTC. Protein sequence: CASSLAGGNYEQYF. The rearrangement joins TRBV7-2 to TRBJ2-7; a possible D gene is TRBD2 (6 bases). Trimming shortened V by 0 bases and J by 3 bases, and 9 bases separated the two germline ends. The CDR3 is 14 residues long. Germline assignment: CDR1 SGHTA and CDR2 FQGNSA.